Reported below is one T cell receptor beta chain. As yet, its antigen is unknown. J lost 4 bases, V lost 4 bases, and 4 bases had no gene match. The length of the CDR3 is 15 residues. Germline V gene data show CDR1 as MDHEN and CDR2 as SYDVKM. The data were taken from a study of vaccination and CD4 T cells after COVID-19. The overall study: Convalescent cases consisted of six males and four females, of whom two were Hispanic.

Regarding time point: late sampling 161 to 241 days after vaccination in a few convalescent patients. Each CDR3 protein is one row after TCRdb ran MiXCR on the PCR reads. The sample records around 26,000 distinct CDR3 sequences, around 49% being singletons. Whole-study findings and limits: Among convalescent patients, a median approximately 86% of reactive clones emerged only after vaccination.

V usage is TRBV28 and J usage is TRBJ1-2; the match to TRBD1 covers 12 bases. This sample comprised CD4+ T cells from blood, obtained about 7 months after SARS-CoV-2 vaccination. This receptor was identified in a human donor who had recovered from COVID-19. The CDR3 nucleotides read TGTGCCAGCAGTTCTGGGACAGGGGGCCTCTATGGCTACACCTTC. Residues: CASSSGTGGLYGYTF.